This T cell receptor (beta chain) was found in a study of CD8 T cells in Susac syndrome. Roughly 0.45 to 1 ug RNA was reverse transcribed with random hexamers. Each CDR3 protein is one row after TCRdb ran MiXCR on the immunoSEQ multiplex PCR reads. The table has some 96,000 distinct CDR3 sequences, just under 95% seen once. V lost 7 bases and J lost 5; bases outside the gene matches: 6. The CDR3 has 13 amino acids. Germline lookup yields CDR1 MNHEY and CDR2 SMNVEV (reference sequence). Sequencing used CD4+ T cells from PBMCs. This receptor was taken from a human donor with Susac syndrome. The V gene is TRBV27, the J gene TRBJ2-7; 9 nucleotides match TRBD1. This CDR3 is CASIGTGSHEQYF. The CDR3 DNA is TGTGCCAGCATCGGGACAGGGAGCCACGAGCAGTACTTC.